This TCR beta chain was retrieved from a study of T cells in tuberculosis. Overall study findings and caveats: Classification accuracy was over 85% (AUROC 0.90) with the GMM-specific repertoire. Samples were chosen by availability of cryopreserved specimens.

For this clone: Its target is unknown.

Generated by immunoSEQ multiplex PCR, the TCRdb table keeps only in-frame clones and is missing some. The table lists just under 45,000 clones, around 94% of them singletons. Adolescents were screened for latent TB by skin test and IGRA. The CDR3 loop spans 14 amino acids. CDR1 is SGHRS, CDR2 YFSETQ, per germline. V was clipped by 0 bases and J by 7 bases; unmatched bases: 5. Material: PBMCs. J is TRBJ1-2 and V is TRBV5-1, with TRBD1 matching 8 bases. The sequence came from a donor aged 10-29 years with latent tuberculosis or without tuberculosis infection. Some clones in this sample may be carry-over from other donors' samples. Written as DNA, the CDR3 is TGCGCCAGCAGCTTGGGACAGGGGTATTCTGGCTACACCTTC. Amino acids: CASSLGQGYSGYTF.